One sample yielded the 10 T cell receptor beta chains listed below, sequenced in a study of control samples from healthy donors and cancer patients. Generated by immunoSEQ multiplex PCR, the TCRdb table keeps only in-frame clones and is missing some. Of 77,000 or so clones in the sample, 91% were seen once. The sequencing input was blood. These receptors all come from a man aged 30-40 years in good health.

V and J are TRBV7-8 and TRBJ2-7, with 12 bases fitting TRBD2. The junction had 9 bases not matched to a gene; V was cut back by 0 bases and J by 3 bases. CDR1 and CDR2 (germline): SGHVS, FQNEAQ. The CDR3 sequence is 18 residues long. CDR3 bases: TGTGCCAGCAGCTTAGCGCCTAGCGGGGGGGCAGTGGTCTACGAGCAGTACTTC. The encoded protein is CASSLAPSGGAVVYEQYF. The full variable domain, its missing parts supplied by reference TRBV7-8 and TRBJ2-7, is GAGVSQSPRYKVAKRGQDVALRCDPISGHVSLFWYQQALGQGPEFLTYFQNEAQLDKSGLPSDRFFAERPEGSVSTLKIQRTQQEDSAVYLCASSLAPSGGAVVYEQYFGPGTRLTVT.

The chain is built from TRBV4-2 and TRBJ1-1, with a tentative D call TRBD1 (6 bases). The CDR3 has 15 amino acids. CDR1 LGHNA and CDR2 YNFKEQ come from the germline V gene. V was cut by 0 bases and J by 11 bases, with 19 bases left in between. CDR3: CASSQEESGYRAAFF. In DNA form, the CDR3 reads TGTGCCAGCAGCCAAGAGGAGAGCGGGTACAGGGCGGCTTTCTTT.

The V call is TRBV11-3, the J call TRBJ2-1, with TRBD2 matching over 9 bases. Germline V gives CDR1 SGHNT, CDR2 YENEEA. The J segment lost 2 bases and the V segment lost 5 bases, leaving 10 bases of the junction unmatched. The CDR3 is 17 residues long. In nucleotides, the CDR3 is TGTGCCAGCAGCCCCTCAGCTAGCGGGATGCCCTACAATGAGCAGTTCTTC. Its protein is CASSPSASGMPYNEQFF.

The rearrangement uses TRBV3-1 (or the pseudogene TRBV3-2) and TRBJ2-7; no clear D gene. The CDR3 runs 13 residues. CDR1 and CDR2 from the germline V gene are LGHDT and YNNKEL (reference sequence). V was pared by 4 bases and J by 4 bases, with 11 bases between. CDR3 nucleotide sequence: TGTGCCAGCAGCCCTCCCAACGGGTACGAGCAGTACTTC. Translation gives CASSPPNGYEQYF.

V gene TRBV24-1 combines with J gene TRBJ1-2; 11 nucleotides align to TRBD1. The CDR3 sequence is 18 residues long. Losses at the gene ends were 4 bases for V and 2 bases for J; bases not matched to a gene: 11. The germline V gene encodes CDR1 KGHDR and CDR2 SFDVKD. The chain's CDR3 is CATSDPTGTGGPNYGYTF. The DNA for the CDR3 is TGTGCCACCAGTGACCCCACCGGGACAGGGGGTCCCAACTATGGCTACACCTTC.

This sequence joins TRBV3-1 (or the pseudogene TRBV3-2) and TRBJ2-4; 8 bases are shared with TRBD1. The CDR3 runs 18 residues. J lost 0 bases, V lost 1 base, and 8 bases had no gene match. Germline CDR1 LGHDT, CDR2 YNNKEL (reference sequence). The chain's CDR3 is CASSQAGQGPQAKNIQYF. The CDR3 DNA reads TGTGCCAGCAGCCAAGCCGGACAGGGTCCCCAAGCCAAAAACATTCAGTACTTC.

The chain carries TRBV2 and TRBJ2-5, with 10 bases aligning to TRBD2. Germline CDR1 reads SNHLY; CDR2 reads FYNNEI. The CDR3 is made up of 16 amino acids. V was pared by 6 bases and J by 5 bases, with 12 bases of the junction left unmatched. The CDR3 DNA follows: TGTGCCAGCAGCCCGGGACTAGCGTTGGCGAGCGAGACCCAGTACTTC. It yields the protein CASSPGLALASETQYF.

This chain joins TRBV3-1 (or the pseudogene TRBV3-2) and TRBJ2-3; weak D call: TRBD2 (6 bases). Germline CDR1 LGHDT, CDR2 YNNKEL (reference sequence). V lost 4 bases and J lost 9, with 20 bases in between. There are 15 residues in the CDR3. CDR3 residues: CASSPVRGSFSTQYF. As DNA, the CDR3 is TGTGCCAGCAGCCCCGTCCGGGGGTCCTTTTCCACGCAGTATTTT.

The chain links TRBV14 to TRBJ2-1; weak D call: TRBD1 (6 bases). The CDR3 extends over 17 amino acids. Trimming removed 1 base at V and 4 bases at J, with 17 bases between. Germline CDR1 SGHDN, CDR2 FVKESK. The CDR3 bases are TGTGCCAGCAGCCAAGGGGTCGCAGGGGTAGGATACAATGAGCAGTTCTTC. Translated: CASSQGVAGVGYNEQFF.

The chain combines TRBV10-3 with TRBJ2-7, with D perhaps given as TRBD1 or TRBD2 (6 bases each). Germline V gene lookup returns CDR1 ENHRY and CDR2 SYGVKD. CDR3 length: 14 residues. The V gene lost 3 bases and the J gene lost 9 bases, with 18 bases spanning the gap. CDR3 in DNA: TGTGCCATCAGTGAAAAACAGGGCCCCGGGGGGCAGTACTTC. This gives the protein CAISEKQGPGGQYF.